The 10 T cell receptor beta chains below all came from one sample that was sequenced in a study of control samples from healthy donors and cancer patients. Profiled with immunoSEQ multiplex PCR; TCRdb holds only in-frame clones, not every one. In the table there are some 150,000 clones, around 94% of which are singletons. Sequencing input: PBMCs. The receptors were sampled from a man between 60 and 75 years old with colorectal cancer.

The rearrangement uses TRBV19 and TRBJ2-7; 12 bases agree with TRBD2. The CDR3 totals 16 residues. V trimming: 4 bases; J trimming: 0 bases; junction bases outside the gene matches: 4. Looked up from germline, CDR1 is LNHDA and CDR2 is SQIVND (reference sequence). The CDR3 region has the DNA TGTGCCAGTAGTACCGGACTAGCGGGGCACTCCTACGAGCAGTACTTC. It translates to CASSTGLAGHSYEQYF.

This clone came up once. This chain links TRBV24-1 with TRBJ1-2; 12 bases are shared with TRBD1. Trimming at V came to 4 bases and at J to 1 base, leaving 6 bases not matched to a gene. Per germline, CDR1 KGHDR and CDR2 SFDVKD. The CDR3 has 17 amino acids. In DNA form, the CDR3 reads TGTGCCACCAGTGACGGGACAGGGGGCAAGGGTAACTATGGCTACACCTTC. Amino acids: CATSDGTGGKGNYGYTF.

The chain's CDR3 is CASSQDEGRELFF. The CDR3 nucleotides are TGCGCCAGCAGCCAAGATGAGGGCCGGGAGCTGTTTTTT. This rearrangement joins TRBV4-3 to TRBJ2-2; D may be TRBD2 (5 bases). CDR1 and CDR2 (germline): LGHNA, YSLEER. This CDR3 has 13 residues. The V gene lost 0 bases and the J gene lost 9 bases, with 8 bases spanning the gap.

The genes are TRBV5-1 and TRBJ2-7; D is uncertain. Per the germline V gene, CDR1 is SGHRS and CDR2 is YFSETQ. V lost 0 bases, J lost 0 bases, and 7 bases lay in between. This CDR3 has 14 amino acids. This CDR3 reads CASSLGVGSYEQYF. Written as DNA, the CDR3 is TGCGCCAGCAGCTTGGGGGTGGGCTCCTACGAGCAGTACTTC. The full variable domain, in which reference TRBV5-1 and TRBJ2-7 provide the parts outside the CDR3, is KAGVTQTPRYLIKTRGQQVTLSCSPISGHRSVSWYQQTPGQGLQFLFEYFSETQRNKGNFPGRFSGRQFSNSRSEMNVSTLELGDSALYLCASSLGVGSYEQYFGPGTRLTVT.

This clone was counted between two and nine times. The CDR3 coding sequence is TGTGCCAGTAGTATATCCGACAGTAATCATGGCTACACCTTC. Amino acids: CASSISDSNHGYTF. The chain links TRBV19 to TRBJ1-2, with TRBD1 as a possible D gene (5 bases). The CDR3 is 14 amino acids. Germline V CDR1 and CDR2: LNHDA, SQIVND (reference sequence). Trimming took off 2 bases at V and 6 bases at J, with 13 bases between the two ends.

The CDR3 here is CASSRGEGTYGYTF. Here the CDR3 DNA reads TGTGCCAGCAGCCGGGGCGAAGGTACCTATGGCTACACCTTC. The chain has TRBV5-5 and TRBJ1-2; D might be TRBD1 (5 bases). Trimming left V 4 bases short and J 4 bases short, with 14 bases between. The CDR3 loop spans 14 amino acids. Germline V gene data show CDR1 as SGHKS and CDR2 as YYEKEE (reference sequence).

V usage is TRBV4-3 and J usage is TRBJ2-6; tentative D call: TRBD1 (6 bases). With 0 bases removed from V and 0 bases from J, the gap between germline ends came to 12 bases. Germline lookup yields CDR1 LGHNA and CDR2 YSLEER. There are 18 residues in the CDR3. CDR3 sequence reads: CASSQDPGAHSGANVLTF. Written as DNA, the CDR3 is TGCGCCAGCAGCCAAGATCCAGGGGCTCACTCTGGGGCCAACGTCCTGACTTTC.

The V and J genes are TRBV20-1 and TRBJ2-3, with 9 nucleotides matching TRBD2. Germline lookup yields CDR1 DFQATT and CDR2 SNEGSKA (reference sequence). V lost 3 bases to trimming and J lost 2 bases; unmatched junction nucleotides: 18. The CDR3 loop spans 19 amino acids. For the CDR3, the DNA is TGCAGTGCTAGTCTGGCTAGCGGGGCCCCACTCAAACCCACAGATACGCAGTATTTT. It specifies CSASLASGAPLKPTDTQYF.

This chain uses TRBV28 with TRBJ1-1, with a weak D call TRBD1 (5 bases). The CDR3 covers 14 residues. Trimming cost V 7 bases and J 7 bases, with 19 bases left between them. Germline CDR1 reads MDHEN; CDR2 reads SYDVKM. CDR3 DNA sequence: TGTGCCAGCATCGGTCAGGGCCAGGAGAATGAAGCTTTCTTT. Protein: CASIGQGQENEAFF.

This rearrangement joins TRBV19 to TRBJ2-7; 7 bases line up with TRBD2. The CDR3 sequence is 14 residues long. Trimming cost V 2 bases and J 6 bases; bases outside gene matches: 7. The germline gives CDR1 LNHDA, CDR2 SQIVND (reference sequence). The CDR3 spells CASSIIIQRGEQYF. The CDR3 nucleotides read TGTGCCAGTAGTATAATCATACAGCGGGGCGAGCAGTACTTC.